This T cell receptor beta chain emerged from a study of blood T cell repertoires in COVID-19. Study background: From the United States, Italy and Spain came samples of acute and convalescent COVID-19. PBMCs, B-cell-depleted T cells, or T cells provided the cDNA or gDNA that made up the material.

This clone came up a few times. Under the authors' procedure: Nucleated cell counts were estimated from reference gene primer amplification. Assay: immunoSEQ multiplex PCR; the TCRdb copy retains only in-frame clones and omits some. That table furnishes V, J and clone size, whereas the DNA furnished D and trimming. This table has 95,000 to 150,000 clones, roughly 80% appearing once. Germline V CDR1 and CDR2: MDHEN, SYDVKM. This CDR3 region has 14 residues. V dropped 3 bases and J dropped 7; count of bases not matched to a gene: 4. The receptor was isolated from a man in his fifties or sixties with acute or convalescent COVID-19. The sample consisted of peripheral blood. The rearrangement links TRBV28 to TRBJ2-2; 8 positions agree with TRBD1. CDR3 in DNA: TGTGCCAGCAGTTTCGACAGGGGAGGCGGGGAGCTGTTTTTT. Encoded protein: CASSFDRGGGELFF.